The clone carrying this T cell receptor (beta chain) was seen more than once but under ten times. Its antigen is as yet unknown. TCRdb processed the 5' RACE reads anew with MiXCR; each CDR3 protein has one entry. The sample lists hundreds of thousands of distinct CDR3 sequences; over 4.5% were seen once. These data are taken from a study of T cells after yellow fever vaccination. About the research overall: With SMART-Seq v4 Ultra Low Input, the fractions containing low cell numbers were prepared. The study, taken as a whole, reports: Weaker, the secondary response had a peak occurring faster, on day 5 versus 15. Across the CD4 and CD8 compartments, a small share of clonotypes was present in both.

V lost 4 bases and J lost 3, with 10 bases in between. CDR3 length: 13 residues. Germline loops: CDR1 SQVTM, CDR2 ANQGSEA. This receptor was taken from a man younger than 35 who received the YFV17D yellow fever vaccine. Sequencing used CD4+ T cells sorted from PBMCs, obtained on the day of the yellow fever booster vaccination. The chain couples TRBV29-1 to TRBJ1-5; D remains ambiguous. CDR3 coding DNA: TGCAGCGTTGGGGTGGAAAACAATCAGCCCCAGCATTTT. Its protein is CSVGVENNQPQHF.